One sample yielded the 9 T cell receptor beta chains listed below, sequenced in a study of cytomegalovirus exposure and HLA in healthy donors. The study ran its PCR with 60 Vbeta and 13 Jbeta primers. Generated by immunoSEQ multiplex PCR, the TCRdb table keeps only in-frame clones and is missing some. Of 110,000 to 150,000 clones listed, 70% to 90% are singletons. The sample was PBMCs. The receptors originated from a middle-aged woman in good health and CMV-seropositive.

The V and J genes are TRBV5-4 and TRBJ2-1; D might be TRBD1 (6 bases). CDR3 length equals 16 residues. Trimming removed 6 bases from V and 10 bases from J, with 26 bases in between. Per germline, CDR1 SGHNT and CDR2 YYREEE (reference sequence). As DNA, the CDR3 is TGTGCCAGCACCACATCCAAGGGGGACCGCCAGGAAGAGCAGTTCTTC. Its protein product is CASTTSKGDRQEEQFF.

The J gene is TRBJ1-3, the V gene TRBV5-1; D remains ambiguous. CDR3 size: 12 residues. Germline lookup yields CDR1 SGHRS and CDR2 YFSETQ. V lost 6 bases and J lost 4, with 8 bases in between. CDR3 DNA: TGCGCCAGCAATGGCGGCGGAAACACCATATATTTT. It specifies CASNGGGNTIYF.

The table lists this clone with a count of one. This sequence joins TRBV5-6 and TRBJ2-1; TRBD1 agrees at 7 bases. The junction had 3 bases not matched to a gene; V was cut back by 4 bases and J by 2 bases. From germline, CDR1 is SGHDT and CDR2 YYEEEE. The CDR3 spans 14 residues. CDR3 protein: CASSPTGTYNEQFF. The CDR3 DNA follows: TGTGCCAGCAGCCCGACAGGGACCTACAATGAGCAGTTCTTC.

V is TRBV2 and J is TRBJ2-1; 9 bases agree with TRBD2. Germline V gene lookup returns CDR1 SNHLY and CDR2 FYNNEI. Trimming at V came to 5 bases and at J to 1 base, leaving 9 bases not matched to a gene. This CDR3 has 17 amino acids. The chain's CDR3 is CASSRPATSGSYNEQFF. In nucleotides, the CDR3 is TGTGCCAGCAGTCGACCAGCGACTAGCGGTTCCTACAATGAGCAGTTCTTC.

This chain connects TRBV28 to TRBJ2-6; 10 bases match TRBD1. Germline V gene data show CDR1 as MDHEN and CDR2 as SYDVKM. CDR3 length: 17 amino acids. Trimming cost V 6 bases and J 4 bases; bases outside gene matches: 9. CDR3 nucleotide sequence: TGTGCCAGCAGAGACAGGGGGCTGTTTGCGGGGGCCAACGTCCTGACTTTC. Translation gives CASRDRGLFAGANVLTF. The full variable domain, in which reference TRBV28 and TRBJ2-6 provide the parts outside the CDR3, is DVKVTQSSRYLVKRTGEKVFLECVQDMDHENMFWYRQDPGLGLRLIYFSYDVKMKEKGDIPEGYSVSREKKERFSLILESASTNQTSMYLCASRDRGLFAGANVLTFGAGSRLTVL.

This sequence joins TRBV7-2 and TRBJ2-5; TRBD2 might be the D (5 bases). The germline V gene encodes CDR1 SGHTA and CDR2 FQGNSA. Trimming removed 2 bases at V and 5 bases at J, with 18 bases between. The CDR3 totals 16 residues. Here the CDR3 DNA reads TGTGCCAGCAGCTTATATACTAGACTCACTTCGGAGACCCAGTACTTC. Protein sequence: CASSLYTRLTSETQYF.

V gene TRBV7-8 combines with J gene TRBJ2-5, with TRBD2 identical over 7 bases. The J segment lost 2 bases and the V segment lost 0 bases, leaving 3 bases of the junction unmatched. The V gene's germline CDR1 is SGHVS and CDR2 FQNEAQ. The CDR3 totals 15 residues. This CDR3 is CASSLAQGLQETQYF. The CDR3 nucleotides read TGTGCCAGCAGCTTAGCCCAGGGACTACAAGAGACCCAGTACTTC.

This clone was counted only a few times. The J gene is TRBJ1-5, the V gene TRBV4-2; unclear D gene. The V and J ends lost 0 bases and 0 bases respectively, with 6 bases between them. In germline, CDR1 is LGHNA, CDR2 YNFKEQ. The CDR3 has 15 amino acids. CDR3 sequence (DNA): TGTGCCAGCAGCCAAGATCTAGTTAGCAATCAGCCCCAGCATTTT. Translation gives CASSQDLVSNQPQHF.

The chain couples TRBV5-1 to TRBJ2-7; a weak D match, TRBD1 (6 bases). Deletions cut 2 bases from V and 0 bases from J, with 15 bases between. Germline V CDR1 and CDR2: SGHRS, YFSETQ. The CDR3 runs to 16 residues. The chain's CDR3 is CASSFYRDTDSYEQYF. Written as DNA, the CDR3 is TGCGCCAGCAGCTTTTACCGGGACACTGACTCCTACGAGCAGTACTTC.